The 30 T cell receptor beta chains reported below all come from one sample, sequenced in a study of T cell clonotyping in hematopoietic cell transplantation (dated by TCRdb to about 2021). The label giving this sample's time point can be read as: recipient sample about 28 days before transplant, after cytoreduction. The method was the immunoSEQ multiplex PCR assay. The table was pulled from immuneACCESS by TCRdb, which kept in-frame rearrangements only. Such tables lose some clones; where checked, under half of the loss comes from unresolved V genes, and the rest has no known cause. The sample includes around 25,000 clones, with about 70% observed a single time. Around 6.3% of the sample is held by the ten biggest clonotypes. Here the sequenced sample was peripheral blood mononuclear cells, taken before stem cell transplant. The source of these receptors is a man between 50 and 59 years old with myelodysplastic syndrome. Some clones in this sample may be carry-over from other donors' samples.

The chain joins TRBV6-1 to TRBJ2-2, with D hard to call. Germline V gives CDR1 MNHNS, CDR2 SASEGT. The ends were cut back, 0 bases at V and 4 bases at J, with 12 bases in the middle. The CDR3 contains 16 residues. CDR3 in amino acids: CASSEALNRITGELFF. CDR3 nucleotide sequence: TGTGCCAGCAGTGAAGCTTTGAACAGAATCACCGGGGAGCTGTTTTTT.

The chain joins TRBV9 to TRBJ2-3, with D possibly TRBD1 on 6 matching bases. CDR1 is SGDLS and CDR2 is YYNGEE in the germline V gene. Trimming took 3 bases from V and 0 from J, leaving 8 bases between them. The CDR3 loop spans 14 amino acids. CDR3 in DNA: TGTGCCAGCAGCGCCACAGGGAGCACAGATACGCAGTATTTT. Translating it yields CASSATGSTDTQYF. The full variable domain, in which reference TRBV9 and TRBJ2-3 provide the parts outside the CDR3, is DSGVTQTPKHLITATGQRVTLRCSPRSGDLSVYWYQQSLDQGLQFLIQYYNGEERAKGNILERFSAQQFPDLHSELNLSSLELGDSALYFCASSATGSTDTQYFGPGTRLTVL.

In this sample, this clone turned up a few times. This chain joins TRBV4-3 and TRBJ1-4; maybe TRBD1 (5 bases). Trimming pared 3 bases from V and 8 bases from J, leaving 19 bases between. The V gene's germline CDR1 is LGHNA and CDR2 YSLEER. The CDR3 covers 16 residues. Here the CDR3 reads CASSHDLGGVEEKLFF. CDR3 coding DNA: TGCGCCAGCAGCCATGACCTCGGGGGGGTTGAAGAAAAACTGTTTTTT.

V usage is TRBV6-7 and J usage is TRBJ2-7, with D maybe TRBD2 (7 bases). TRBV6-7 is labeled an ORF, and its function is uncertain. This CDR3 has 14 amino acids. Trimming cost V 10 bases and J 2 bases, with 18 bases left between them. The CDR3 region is CATPWGGAPYEQYF. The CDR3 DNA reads TGTGCCACGCCCTGGGGGGGGGCCCCCTACGAGCAGTACTTC.

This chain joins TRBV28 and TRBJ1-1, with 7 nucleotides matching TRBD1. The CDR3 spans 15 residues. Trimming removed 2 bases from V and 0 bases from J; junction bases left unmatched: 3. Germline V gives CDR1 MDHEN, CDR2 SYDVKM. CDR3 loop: CASSLRGQLNTEAFF. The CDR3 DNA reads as TGTGCCAGCAGTTTACGGGGACAGCTGAACACTGAAGCTTTCTTT.

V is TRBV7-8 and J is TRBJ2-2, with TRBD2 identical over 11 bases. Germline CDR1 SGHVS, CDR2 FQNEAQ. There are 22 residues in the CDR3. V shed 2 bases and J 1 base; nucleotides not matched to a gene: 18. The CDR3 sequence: CASSLQRWGKASGGQNTGELFF. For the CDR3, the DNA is TGTGCCAGCAGCTTACAGCGCTGGGGCAAGGCTAGCGGGGGGCAGAACACCGGGGAGCTGTTTTTT.

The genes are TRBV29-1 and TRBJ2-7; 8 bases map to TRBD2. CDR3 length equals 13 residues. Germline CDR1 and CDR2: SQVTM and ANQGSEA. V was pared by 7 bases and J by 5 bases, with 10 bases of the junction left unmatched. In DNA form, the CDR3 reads TGCAGCGCGAAGACGGGAGGGCCTCACGAGCAGTACTTC. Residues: CSAKTGGPHEQYF.

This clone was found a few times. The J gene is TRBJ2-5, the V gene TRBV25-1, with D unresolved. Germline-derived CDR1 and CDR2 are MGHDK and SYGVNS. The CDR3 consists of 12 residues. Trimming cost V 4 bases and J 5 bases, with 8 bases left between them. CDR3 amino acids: CASSVSGETQYF. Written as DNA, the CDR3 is TGTGCCAGCAGTGTGTCCGGGGAGACCCAGTACTTC.

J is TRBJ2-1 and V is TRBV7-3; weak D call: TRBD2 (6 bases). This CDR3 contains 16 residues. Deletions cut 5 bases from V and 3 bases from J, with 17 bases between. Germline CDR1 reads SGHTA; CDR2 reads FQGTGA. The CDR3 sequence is CASSETGGGIYNEQFF. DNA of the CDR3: TGTGCCAGCAGCGAAACCGGGGGAGGAATCTACAATGAGCAGTTCTTC.

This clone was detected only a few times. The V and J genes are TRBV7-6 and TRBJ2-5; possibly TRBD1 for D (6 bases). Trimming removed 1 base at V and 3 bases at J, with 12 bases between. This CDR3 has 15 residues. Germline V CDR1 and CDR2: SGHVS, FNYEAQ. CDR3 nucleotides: TGTGCCAGCAGCTTAGGGGGGCGGGCAAAAGAGACCCAGTACTTC. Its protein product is CASSLGGRAKETQYF. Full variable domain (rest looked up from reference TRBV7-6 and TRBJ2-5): GAGVSQSPRYKVTKRGQDVALRCDPISGHVSLYWYRQALGQGPEFLTYFNYEAQQDKSGLPNDRFSAERPEGSISTLTIQRTEQRDSAMYRCASSLGGRAKETQYFGPGTRLLVL.

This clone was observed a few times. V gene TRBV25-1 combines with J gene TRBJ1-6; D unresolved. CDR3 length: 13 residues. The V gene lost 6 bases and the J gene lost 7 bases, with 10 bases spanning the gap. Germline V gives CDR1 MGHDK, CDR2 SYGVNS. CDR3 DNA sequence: TGTGCCAGCAGACGGGCCCCGAATTCACCCCTCCACTTT. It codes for CASRRAPNSPLHF. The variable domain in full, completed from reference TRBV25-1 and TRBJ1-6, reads EADIYQTPRYLVIGTGKKITLECSQTMGHDKMYWYQQDPGMELHLIHYSYGVNSTEKGDLSSESTVSRIRTEHFPLTLESARPSHTSQYLCASRRAPNSPLHFGNGTRLTVT.

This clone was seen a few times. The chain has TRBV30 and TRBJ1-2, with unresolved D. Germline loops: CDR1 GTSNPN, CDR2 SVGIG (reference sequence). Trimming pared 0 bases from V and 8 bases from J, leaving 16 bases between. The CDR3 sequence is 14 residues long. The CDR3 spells CAWSVDDQPGGYTF. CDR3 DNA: TGTGCCTGGAGTGTAGACGATCAGCCAGGAGGCTACACCTTC.

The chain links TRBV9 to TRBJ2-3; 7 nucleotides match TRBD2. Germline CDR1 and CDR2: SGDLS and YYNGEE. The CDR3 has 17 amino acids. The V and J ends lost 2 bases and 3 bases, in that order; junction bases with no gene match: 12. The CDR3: CASSVDGPSGYTDTQYF. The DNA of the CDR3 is TGTGCCAGCAGCGTGGACGGGCCTAGCGGTTATACAGATACGCAGTATTTT.

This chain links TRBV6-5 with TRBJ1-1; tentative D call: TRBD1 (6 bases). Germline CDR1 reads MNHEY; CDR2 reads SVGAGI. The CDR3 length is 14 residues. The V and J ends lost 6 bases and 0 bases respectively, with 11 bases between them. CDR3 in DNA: TGTGCCAGCAGAAGGACAGTCATGAACACTGAAGCTTTCTTT. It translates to CASRRTVMNTEAFF.

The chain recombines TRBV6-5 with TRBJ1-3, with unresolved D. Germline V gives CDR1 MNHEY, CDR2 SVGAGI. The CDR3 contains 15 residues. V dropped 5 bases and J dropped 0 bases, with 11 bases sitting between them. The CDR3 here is CASSKTVSSGNTIYF. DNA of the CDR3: TGTGCCAGCAGTAAGACGGTGAGCTCTGGAAACACCATATATTTT.

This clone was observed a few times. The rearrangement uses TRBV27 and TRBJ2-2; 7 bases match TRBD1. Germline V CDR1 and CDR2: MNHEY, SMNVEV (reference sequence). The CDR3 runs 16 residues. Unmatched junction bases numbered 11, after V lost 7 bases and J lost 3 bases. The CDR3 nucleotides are TGTGCCAGCAAGGGGGCAGGGACGTGGTACACCGGGGAGCTGTTTTTT. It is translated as CASKGAGTWYTGELFF.

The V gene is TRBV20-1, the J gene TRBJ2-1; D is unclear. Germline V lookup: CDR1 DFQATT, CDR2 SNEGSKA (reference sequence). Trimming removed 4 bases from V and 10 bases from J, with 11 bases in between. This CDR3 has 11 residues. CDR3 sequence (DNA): TGCAGTGCTATCCCGAGAAGGGAGCAGTTCTTC. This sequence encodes CSAIPRREQFF.

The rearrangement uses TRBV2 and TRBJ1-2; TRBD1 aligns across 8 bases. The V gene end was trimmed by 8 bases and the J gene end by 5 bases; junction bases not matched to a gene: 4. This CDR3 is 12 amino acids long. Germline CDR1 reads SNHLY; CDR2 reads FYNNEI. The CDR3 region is CASSTGGYGYTF. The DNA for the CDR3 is TGTGCCAGCTCAACAGGGGGGTATGGCTACACCTTC.

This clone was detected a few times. CDR3 sequence: CSVRTPEGADTQYF. CDR3 DNA: TGCAGCGTTCGGACACCCGAAGGGGCAGATACGCAGTATTTT. V usage is TRBV29-1 and J usage is TRBJ2-3; D perhaps matches TRBD1 (5 bases). CDR1 SQVTM and CDR2 ANQGSEA come from the germline V gene. The CDR3 sequence is 14 residues long. V lost 5 bases and J 4 bases, leaving 16 bases between the germline ends.

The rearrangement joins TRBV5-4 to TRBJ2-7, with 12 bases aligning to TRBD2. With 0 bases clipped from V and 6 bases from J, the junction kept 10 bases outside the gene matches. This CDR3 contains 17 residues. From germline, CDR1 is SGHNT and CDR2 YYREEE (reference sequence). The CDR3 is CASSLGMTSGRSSEQYF. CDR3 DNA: TGTGCCAGCAGCTTGGGGATGACTAGCGGGAGATCAAGCGAGCAGTACTTC.

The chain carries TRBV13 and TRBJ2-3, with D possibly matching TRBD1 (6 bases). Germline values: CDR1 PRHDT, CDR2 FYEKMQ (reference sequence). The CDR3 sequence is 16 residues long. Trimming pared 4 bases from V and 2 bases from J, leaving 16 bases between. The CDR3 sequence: CASSYFRTALTDTQYF. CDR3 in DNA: TGTGCCAGCAGCTACTTTAGGACAGCACTCACAGATACGCAGTATTTT.

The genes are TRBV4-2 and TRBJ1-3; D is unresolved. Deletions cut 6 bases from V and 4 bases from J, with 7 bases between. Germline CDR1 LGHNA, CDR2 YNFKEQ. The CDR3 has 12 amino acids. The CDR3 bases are TGTGCCAGCAGTAACTTAGGAAACACCATATATTTT. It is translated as CASSNLGNTIYF.

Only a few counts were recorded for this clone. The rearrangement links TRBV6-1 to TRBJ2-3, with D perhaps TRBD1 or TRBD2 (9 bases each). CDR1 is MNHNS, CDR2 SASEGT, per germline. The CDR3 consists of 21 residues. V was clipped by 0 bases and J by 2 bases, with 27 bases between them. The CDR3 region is CASSEAPGQGVAGAPTDTQYF. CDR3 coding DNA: TGTGCCAGCAGTGAAGCCCCGGGACAGGGAGTAGCGGGGGCGCCCACAGATACGCAGTATTTT.

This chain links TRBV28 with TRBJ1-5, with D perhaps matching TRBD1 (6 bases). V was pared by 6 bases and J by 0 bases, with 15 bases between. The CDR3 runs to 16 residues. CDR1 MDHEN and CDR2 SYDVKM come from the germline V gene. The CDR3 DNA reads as TGTGCCAGCAGCTCCGGGACAAGCGATAGCAATCAGCCCCAGCATTTT. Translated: CASSSGTSDSNQPQHF.

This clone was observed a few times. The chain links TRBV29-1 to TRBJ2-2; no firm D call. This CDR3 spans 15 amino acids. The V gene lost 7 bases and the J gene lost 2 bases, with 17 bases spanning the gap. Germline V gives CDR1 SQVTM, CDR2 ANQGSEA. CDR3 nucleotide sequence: TGCAGCGCCGTCCTGCTCAGGCCTAACACCGGGGAGCTGTTTTTT. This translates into CSAVLLRPNTGELFF.

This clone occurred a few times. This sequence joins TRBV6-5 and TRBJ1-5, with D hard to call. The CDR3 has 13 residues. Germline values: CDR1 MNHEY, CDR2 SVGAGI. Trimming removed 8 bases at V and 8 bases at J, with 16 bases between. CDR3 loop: CASGKNDGKPQHF. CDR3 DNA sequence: TGTGCCAGCGGAAAAAACGACGGCAAGCCCCAGCATTTT.

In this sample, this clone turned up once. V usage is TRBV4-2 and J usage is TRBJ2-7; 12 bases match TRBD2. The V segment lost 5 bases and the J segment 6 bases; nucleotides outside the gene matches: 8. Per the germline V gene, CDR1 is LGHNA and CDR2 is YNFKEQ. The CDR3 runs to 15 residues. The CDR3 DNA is TGTGCCAGCAGCGGTCAGACTAGCGGGAGCTCCGAGCAGTACTTC. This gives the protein CASSGQTSGSSEQYF.

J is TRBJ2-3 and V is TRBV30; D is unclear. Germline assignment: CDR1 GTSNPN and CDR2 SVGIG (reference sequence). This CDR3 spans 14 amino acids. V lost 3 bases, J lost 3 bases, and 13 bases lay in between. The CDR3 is CAWSYETGTDTQYF. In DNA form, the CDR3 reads TGTGCCTGGAGCTACGAGACTGGAACAGATACGCAGTATTTT.

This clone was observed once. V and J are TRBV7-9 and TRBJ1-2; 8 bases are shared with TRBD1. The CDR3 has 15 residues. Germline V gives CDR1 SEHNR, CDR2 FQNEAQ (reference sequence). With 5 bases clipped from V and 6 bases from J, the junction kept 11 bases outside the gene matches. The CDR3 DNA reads TGTGCCAGCAGCCTTACAGGGGGAAATTTGGATGGCTACACCTTC. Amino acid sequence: CASSLTGGNLDGYTF. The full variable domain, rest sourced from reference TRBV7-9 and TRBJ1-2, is DTGVSQNPRHKITKRGQNVTFRCDPISEHNRLYWYRQTLGQGPEFLTYFQNEAQLEKSRLLSDRFSAERPKGSFSTLEIQRTEQGDSAMYLCASSLTGGNLDGYTFGSGTRLTVV.

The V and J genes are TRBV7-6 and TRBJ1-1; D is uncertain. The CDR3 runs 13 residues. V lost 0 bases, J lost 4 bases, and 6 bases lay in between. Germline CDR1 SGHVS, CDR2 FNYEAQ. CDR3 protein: CASSLAGITEAFF. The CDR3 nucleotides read TGTGCCAGCAGCTTAGCAGGGATCACTGAAGCTTTCTTT.